This TCR beta chain was captured in a study of HIV-infected patients and healthy controls. V gave up 0 bases and J gave up 5 bases, with 15 bases separating them. CDR3 length equals 16 residues. Germline V CDR1 and CDR2: SGHDT, YYEEEE. Reverse transcription used 450 to 500 ng RNA and constant-region primers for alpha and beta. Separate chain-specific third strand synthesis with multiplexing indices produced the alpha and beta libraries. All rearrangements within a chain used one primer pair; cDNA molecules carried barcodes. The cDNA received a 5' RACE adapter containing a random hexamer plus an SP2 sequencing primer site. Each molecule carried a 12-nucleotide identifier made of two joined random hexamers added before amplification. After a brief PCR adding P5, P7 and a second index, 23 amplification cycles followed. MiXCR, applied by TCRdb to the 5' RACE reads, yields one record per CDR3 protein. The sample lists about 14,000 distinct CDR3 sequences, roughly 12% occurring once.

Antiretroviral therapy had run roughly three months, about 14 weeks, before follow-up blood collection. The repertoire came from unfractionated whole blood and reflected all unsorted peripheral T cells. This clonotype has more than one count but fewer than ten. This sequence joins TRBV5-6 and TRBJ1-5; TRBD1 might be the D (6 bases). Source: blood, taken during antiretroviral therapy. The receptor comes from an adult with HIV infection. The donor label of this sample is uncertain. The CDR3 sequence: CASSLGAGGLDQPQHF. CDR3 in DNA: TGTGCCAGCAGCTTGGGAGCCGGGGGCCTGGATCAGCCCCAGCATTTT.